A selection of T cell receptor beta chains follows, all from one sample in a study of blood T cell repertoires in COVID-19. Assay: immunoSEQ multiplex PCR; the TCRdb copy retains only in-frame clones and omits some. The profile shows under 450,000 clones, more than 70% of them singletons. Specimen: PBMCs or T cells enriched from blood (not recorded which). The receptors were gathered from a man aged 30-40 years who had recovered from COVID-19. The CDR3 runs from the conserved cysteine through the conserved F or W. D genes are given only for firm matches. Where a row states a size, it is once, few, many or the class of an expanded clone; other rows omit it.

clone_size j_call v_call d_call cdr3_aa cdr3_nt
NA TRBJ2-7 TRBV4-1 TRBD2 CASSQEGLAGEQYF TGCGCCAGCAGCCAGGAGGGACTAGCCGGCGAGCAGTACTTC
NA TRBJ1-1 TRBV13 NA CASSLGYSLNTEAFF TGTGCCAGCAGCTTAGGTTACAGCCTGAACACTGAAGCTTTCTTT
NA TRBJ1-3 TRBV7-9 NA CASSSEVEGNTIYF TGTGCCAGCAGCTCAGAGGTAGAGGGAAACACCATATATTTT
once TRBJ2-1 TRBV7-9 NA CASRGRTVNNEQFF TGTGCCAGCAGAGGACGGACAGTTAACAATGAGCAGTTCTTC
NA TRBJ2-7 TRBV27 TRBD2 CASSRVPSGGAYEQYF TGTGCCAGCAGTCGGGTGCCTAGCGGGGGGGCCTACGAGCAGTACTTC
NA TRBJ1-5 TRBV4-1 NA CASSQEPTGHGPQHF TGCGCCAGCAGCCAAGAACCAACAGGACATGGGCCCCAGCATTTT
NA TRBJ1-1 TRBV18 TRBD1 CASSPTGVSKYTEAFF TGTGCCAGCTCCCCGACAGGGGTGAGTAAGTACACTGAAGCTTTCTTT
NA TRBJ2-1 TRBV19 NA CASSVDFREPYNEQFF TGTGCCAGTAGTGTAGATTTCAGGGAACCATACAATGAGCAGTTCTTC
NA TRBJ2-4 TRBV4-1 NA CASSQQGGDVKNIQYF TGCGCCAGCAGCCAGCAGGGGGGAGATGTCAAAAACATTCAGTACTTC
NA TRBJ2-4 TRBV18 NA CASSLGTQNIQYF TGTGCCAGCTCACTCGGGACACAAAACATTCAGTACTTC
NA TRBJ1-4 TRBV7-8 NA CASSLAAGEKLFF TGTGCCAGCAGCTTAGCGGCGGGAGAAAAACTGTTTTTT
NA TRBJ2-3 TRBV7-9 NA CASSLWGTYTDTQYF TGTGCCAGCAGCTTATGGGGCACCTACACAGATACGCAGTATTTT
NA TRBJ1-4 TRBV25-1 TRBD1 CASSAGGSFAGKLFF TGTGCCAGCAGTGCAGGGGGGTCTTTCGCTGGAAAACTGTTTTTT
NA TRBJ1-2 TRBV6-1 TRBD1 CASSEASGQPYGYTF TGTGCCAGCAGTGAAGCATCGGGACAGCCCTATGGCTACACCTTC
NA TRBJ1-5 TRBV5-6 NA CASTLWGDNQPQHF TGTGCCAGCACCCTGTGGGGGGACAATCAGCCCCAGCATTTT
NA TRBJ2-7 TRBV6-2/TRBV6-3 TRBD1 CASSDRGPYEQYF TGTGCCAGCAGTGACAGGGGTCCCTACGAGCAGTACTTC
NA TRBJ1-2 TRBV2 TRBD1 CASSGDRNYGYTF TGTGCCAGCAGTGGGGACAGGAACTATGGCTACACCTTC
NA TRBJ1-5 TRBV6-2/TRBV6-3 NA CASSYSGAGTQHF TGTGCCAGCAGTTACTCGGGGGCAGGGACCCAGCATTTT
once TRBJ2-1 TRBV13 NA CASTIRASLAGEQFF TGTGCCAGCACCATCAGGGCCTCCCTGGCCGGTGAGCAGTTCTTC
NA TRBJ1-6 TRBV4-1 TRBD1 CASSQDWGQGVSPLHF TGCGCCAGCAGCCAAGATTGGGGACAGGGGGTATCACCCCTCCACTTT
NA TRBJ1-1 TRBV6-2/TRBV6-3 NA CASSYAGGDEAFF TGTGCCAGCAGTTACGCGGGGGGGGATGAAGCTTTCTTT
NA TRBJ1-5 TRBV30 TRBD1 CAWSLYGTAQPQHF TGTGCCTGGAGTTTATATGGGACAGCACAGCCCCAGCATTTT
NA TRBJ2-3 TRBV3-1/TRBV3-2 NA CASSQIRGDTQYF TGTGCCAGCAGCCAAATCCGGGGGGATACGCAGTATTTT
NA TRBJ2-6 TRBV11-2 NA CASSFHSSGANVLTF TGTGCCAGCAGCTTCCACAGCTCTGGGGCCAACGTCCTGACTTTC
NA TRBJ1-2 TRBV30 TRBD1 CAWSSREQGLGYGYTF TGTGCCTGGAGTTCAAGAGAACAGGGGCTAGGGTATGGCTACACCTTC
NA TRBJ1-6 TRBV4-3 TRBD1 CASSQDGTGVYSPLHF TGCGCCAGCAGCCAAGATGGGACAGGGGTCTATTCACCCCTCCACTTT
NA TRBJ2-2 TRBV21-1 NA CASSKGSLFYLGNTGELFF TGTGCCAGCAGCAAAGGGAGTCTTTTCTATCTTGGGAACACCGGGGAGCTGTTTTTT
NA TRBJ2-3 TRBV23-1 NA CASSQSRPETTSTDTQYF TGCGCCAGCAGTCAGAGTCGGCCCGAGACAACTAGCACAGATACGCAGTATTTT
NA TRBJ2-1 TRBV9 NA CASSVGFEGVGEQFF TGTGCCAGCAGCGTAGGATTTGAGGGGGTGGGTGAGCAGTTCTTC
once TRBJ2-1 TRBV29-1 TRBD1 CSARDRVAPYNEQFF TGCAGCGCCCGAGACAGGGTAGCCCCCTACAATGAGCAGTTCTTC
NA TRBJ2-3 TRBV13 NA CASSSVAGSDTQYF TGTGCCAGCAGCTCTGTGGCAGGTTCAGATACGCAGTATTTT
NA TRBJ2-5 TRBV6-5 TRBD1 CASRKQGYQETQYF TGTGCCAGCAGGAAACAGGGGTATCAAGAGACCCAGTACTTC
NA TRBJ2-2 TRBV6-5 NA CASRGWTENTGELFF TGTGCCAGCAGAGGTTGGACAGAGAACACCGGGGAGCTGTTTTTT
NA TRBJ2-4 TRBV3-1/TRBV3-2 NA CASSQGRGRWHIQYF TGTGCCAGCAGCCAAGGCCGAGGTAGATGGCACATTCAGTACTTC
NA TRBJ2-5 TRBV10-1 TRBD1 CASSDSGTGNTETQYF TGCGCCAGCAGTGATTCCGGGACAGGGAATACGGAGACCCAGTACTTC